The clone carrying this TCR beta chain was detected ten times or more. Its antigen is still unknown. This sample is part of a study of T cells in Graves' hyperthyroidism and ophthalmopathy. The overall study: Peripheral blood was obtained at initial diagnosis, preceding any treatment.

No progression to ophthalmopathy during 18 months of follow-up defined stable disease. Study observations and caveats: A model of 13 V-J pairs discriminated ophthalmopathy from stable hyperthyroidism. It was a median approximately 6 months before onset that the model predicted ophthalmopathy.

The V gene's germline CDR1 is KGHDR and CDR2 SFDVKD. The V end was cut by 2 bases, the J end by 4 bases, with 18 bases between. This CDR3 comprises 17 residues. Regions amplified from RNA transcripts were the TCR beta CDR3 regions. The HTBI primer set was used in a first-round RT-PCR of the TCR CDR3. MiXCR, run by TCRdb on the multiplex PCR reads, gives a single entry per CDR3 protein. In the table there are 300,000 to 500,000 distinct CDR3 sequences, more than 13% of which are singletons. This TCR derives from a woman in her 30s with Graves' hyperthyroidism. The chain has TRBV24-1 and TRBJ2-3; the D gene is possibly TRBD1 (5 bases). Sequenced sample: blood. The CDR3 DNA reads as TGTGCCACCAGTGATTCTAGGGGCGCACTTCCCTCAGATACGCAGTATTTT. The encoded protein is CATSDSRGALPSDTQYF.